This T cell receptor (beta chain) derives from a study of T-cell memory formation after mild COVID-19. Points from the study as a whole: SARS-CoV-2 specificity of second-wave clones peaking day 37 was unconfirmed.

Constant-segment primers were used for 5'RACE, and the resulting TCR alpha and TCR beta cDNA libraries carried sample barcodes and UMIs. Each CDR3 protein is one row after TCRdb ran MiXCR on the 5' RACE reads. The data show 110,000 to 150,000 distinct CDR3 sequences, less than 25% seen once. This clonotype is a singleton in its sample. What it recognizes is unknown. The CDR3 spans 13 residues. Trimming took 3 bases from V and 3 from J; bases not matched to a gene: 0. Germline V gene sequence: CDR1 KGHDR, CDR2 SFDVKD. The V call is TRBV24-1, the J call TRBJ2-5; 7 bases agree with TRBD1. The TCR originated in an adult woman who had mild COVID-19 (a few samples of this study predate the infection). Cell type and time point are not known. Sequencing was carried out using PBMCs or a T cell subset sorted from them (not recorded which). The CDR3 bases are TGTGCCACCAGTGATGGGACAGAAGAGACCCAGTACTTC. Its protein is CATSDGTEETQYF.